This TCR beta chain was found in a study of T-cell memory formation after mild COVID-19. Study at large: Clusters of TCRs were largely donor specific. Findings and caveats of the study: Contracting CD8+ clones were enriched in EMRA, CD4+ mainly in CM and EM. Day 37-peaking second-wave clones had unconfirmed SARS-CoV-2 specificity.

V lost 2 bases, J lost 5 bases, and 3 bases stayed unmatched. Germline assignment: CDR1 SGHNT and CDR2 YYREEE (reference sequence). This CDR3 has 14 amino acids. In TCRdb, the 5' RACE reads were re-called with MiXCR into one record per CDR3 protein. Among fewer than 300,000 distinct CDR3 sequences, more than 15% were seen once, and the ten largest hold roughly 23%. As for this clonotype: Its antigen is unidentified.

The receptor was isolated from a young man who had mild COVID-19 (a few samples of this study predate the infection). Cell type and time point are not known. Sequenced material: PBMCs or a T cell subset sorted from them (not recorded which). The chain employs TRBV5-4 and TRBJ1-4; 7 bases match TRBD1. The CDR3 loop is CASSFKTGNEKLFF. DNA of the CDR3: TGTGCCAGCAGCTTTAAGACAGGGAATGAAAAACTGTTTTTT.